This T cell receptor (beta chain) was recorded in a study of graft-versus-host responses after intestinal transplantation. Study details: As for transplant type, recipients had multivisceral, liver-intestinal, or isolated intestinal grafts. Recipients were all induced with anti-thymocyte globulin, then given tacrolimus and steroids for two to three years.

Trimming cost V 5 bases and J 5 bases; bases outside gene matches: 9. The CDR3 contains 14 residues. CDR1 is LNHNV and CDR2 is YYDKDF in the germline V gene (reference sequence). Overall study results and limits: Some patients had graft-donor T cell macrochimerism. In their allografts, the ratios of graft-versus-host to host-versus-graft T cell clones were high. Early post-transplant HvG declines were associated with peak circulating GvH clone levels.

In this sample, this clone turned up a few times. Its antigen is unidentified. Assay used: immunoSEQ multiplex PCR; TCRdb lists only in-frame clones, some missing. The profile shows around 110,000 clones, just over 90% of them singletons. The starting material was unstimulated CD4+ T cells sorted from spleen or lymph node cells, obtained before intestinal transplant. The TCR comes from a human donor who received an intestinal transplant. This chain uses TRBV15 with TRBJ2-7, with TRBD1 identical over 7 bases. CDR3 bases: TGTGCCACCAGCCGTAGACAGGGCCACGACGAGCAGTACTTC. Protein product: CATSRRQGHDEQYF.